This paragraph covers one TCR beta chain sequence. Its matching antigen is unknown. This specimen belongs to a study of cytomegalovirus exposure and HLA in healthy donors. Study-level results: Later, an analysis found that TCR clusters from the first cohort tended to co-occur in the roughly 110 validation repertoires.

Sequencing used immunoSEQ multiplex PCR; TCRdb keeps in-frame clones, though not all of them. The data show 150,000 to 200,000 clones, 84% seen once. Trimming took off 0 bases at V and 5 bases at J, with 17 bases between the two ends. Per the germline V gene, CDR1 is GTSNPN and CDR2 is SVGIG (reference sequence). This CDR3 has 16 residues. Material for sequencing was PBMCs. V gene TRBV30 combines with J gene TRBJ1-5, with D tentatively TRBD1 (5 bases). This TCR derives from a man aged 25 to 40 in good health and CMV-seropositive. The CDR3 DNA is TGTGCCTGGAGTGTACCCCACGGGCAGGGCGATCAGCCCCAGCATTTT. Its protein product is CAWSVPHGQGDQPQHF.